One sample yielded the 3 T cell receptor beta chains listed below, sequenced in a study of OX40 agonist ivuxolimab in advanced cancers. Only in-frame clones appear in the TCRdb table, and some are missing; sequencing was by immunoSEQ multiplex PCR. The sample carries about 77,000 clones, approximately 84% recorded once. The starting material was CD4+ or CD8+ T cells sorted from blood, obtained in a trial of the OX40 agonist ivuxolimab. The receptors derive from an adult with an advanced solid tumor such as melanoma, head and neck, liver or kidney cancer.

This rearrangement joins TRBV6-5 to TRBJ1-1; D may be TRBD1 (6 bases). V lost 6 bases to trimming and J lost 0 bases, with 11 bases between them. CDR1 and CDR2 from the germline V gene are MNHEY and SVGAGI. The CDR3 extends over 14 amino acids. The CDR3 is CASSPGQMNTEAFF. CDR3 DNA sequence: TGTGCCAGCAGCCCGGGACAAATGAACACTGAAGCTTTCTTT.

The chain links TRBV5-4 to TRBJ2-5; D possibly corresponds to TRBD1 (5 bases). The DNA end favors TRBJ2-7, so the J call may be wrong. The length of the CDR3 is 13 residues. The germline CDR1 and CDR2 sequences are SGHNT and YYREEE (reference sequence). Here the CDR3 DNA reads TGTGCCAGCAGCTTGGAGGGGTTAGGCGAGCAGTACTTC. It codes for CASSLEGLGEQYF.

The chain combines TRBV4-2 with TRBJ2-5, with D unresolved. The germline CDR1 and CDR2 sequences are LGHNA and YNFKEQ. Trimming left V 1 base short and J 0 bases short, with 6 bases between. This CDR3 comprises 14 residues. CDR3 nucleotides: TGTGCCAGCAGCCAAGTGGGCAACCAAGAGACCCAGTACTTC. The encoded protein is CASSQVGNQETQYF.